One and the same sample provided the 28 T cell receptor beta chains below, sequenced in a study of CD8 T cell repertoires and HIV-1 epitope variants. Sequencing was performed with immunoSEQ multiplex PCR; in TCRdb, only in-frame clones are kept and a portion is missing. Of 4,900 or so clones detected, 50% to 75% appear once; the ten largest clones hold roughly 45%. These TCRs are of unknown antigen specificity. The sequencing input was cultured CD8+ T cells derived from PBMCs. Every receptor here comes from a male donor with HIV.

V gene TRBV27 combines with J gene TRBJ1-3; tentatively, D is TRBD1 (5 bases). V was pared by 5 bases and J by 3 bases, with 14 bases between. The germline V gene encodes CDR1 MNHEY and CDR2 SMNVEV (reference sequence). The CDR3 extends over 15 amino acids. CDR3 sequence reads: CASSLTAGFGNTIYF. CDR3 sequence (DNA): TGTGCCAGCAGTCTAACCGCAGGGTTTGGAAACACCATATATTTT.

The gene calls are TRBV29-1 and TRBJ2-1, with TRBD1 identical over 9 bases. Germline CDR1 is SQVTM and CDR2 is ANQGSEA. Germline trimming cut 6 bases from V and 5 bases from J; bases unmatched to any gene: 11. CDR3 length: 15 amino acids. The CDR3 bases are TGCAGCGTAGACCCCCGGGACAGGGCCAACAATGAGCAGTTCTTC. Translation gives CSVDPRDRANNEQFF.

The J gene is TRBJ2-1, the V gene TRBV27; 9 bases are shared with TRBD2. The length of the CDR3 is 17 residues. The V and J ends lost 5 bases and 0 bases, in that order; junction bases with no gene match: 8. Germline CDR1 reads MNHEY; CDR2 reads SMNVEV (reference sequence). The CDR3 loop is CASSPTTSGYSYNEQFF. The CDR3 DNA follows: TGTGCCAGCAGTCCTACGACTAGCGGCTACTCCTACAATGAGCAGTTCTTC.

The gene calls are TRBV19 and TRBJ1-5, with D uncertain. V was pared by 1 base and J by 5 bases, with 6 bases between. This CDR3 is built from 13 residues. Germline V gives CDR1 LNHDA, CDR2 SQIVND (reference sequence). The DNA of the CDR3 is TGTGCCAGTAGTATAGCCATCCATCAGCCCCAGCATTTT. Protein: CASSIAIHQPQHF.

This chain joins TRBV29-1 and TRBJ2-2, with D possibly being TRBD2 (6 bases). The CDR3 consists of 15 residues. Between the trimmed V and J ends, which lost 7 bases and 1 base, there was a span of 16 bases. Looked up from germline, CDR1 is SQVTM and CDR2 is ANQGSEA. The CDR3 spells CSAEGGDRNTGELFF. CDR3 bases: TGCAGCGCGGAGGGTGGAGACAGGAACACCGGGGAGCTGTTTTTT.

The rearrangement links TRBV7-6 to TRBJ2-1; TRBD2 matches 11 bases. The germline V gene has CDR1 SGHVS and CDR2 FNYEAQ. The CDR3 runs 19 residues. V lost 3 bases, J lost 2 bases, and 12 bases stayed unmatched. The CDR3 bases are TGTGCCAGCAGCTTCCCCCACGCTAGCGGGAGGCCACCCTACAATGAGCAGTTCTTC. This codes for CASSFPHASGRPPYNEQFF.

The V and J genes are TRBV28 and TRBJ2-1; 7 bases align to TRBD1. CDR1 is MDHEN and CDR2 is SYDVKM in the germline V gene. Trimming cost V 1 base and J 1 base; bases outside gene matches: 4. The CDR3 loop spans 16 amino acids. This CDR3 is CASSLSQGISYNEQFF. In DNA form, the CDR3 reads TGTGCCAGCAGTTTATCACAGGGGATATCCTACAATGAGCAGTTCTTC.

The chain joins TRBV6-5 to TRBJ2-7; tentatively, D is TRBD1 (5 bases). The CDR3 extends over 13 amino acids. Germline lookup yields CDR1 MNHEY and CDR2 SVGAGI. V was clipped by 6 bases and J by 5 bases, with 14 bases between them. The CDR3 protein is CASSKSRVDEQYF. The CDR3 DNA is TGTGCCAGCAGCAAGAGCAGGGTAGACGAGCAGTACTTC.

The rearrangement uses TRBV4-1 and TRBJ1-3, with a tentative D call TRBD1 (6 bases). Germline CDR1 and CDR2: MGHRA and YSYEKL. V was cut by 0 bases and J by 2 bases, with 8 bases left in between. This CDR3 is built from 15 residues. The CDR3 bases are TGCGCCAGCAGCCAAGAAGGGGGGACTGGAAACACCATATATTTT. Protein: CASSQEGGTGNTIYF.

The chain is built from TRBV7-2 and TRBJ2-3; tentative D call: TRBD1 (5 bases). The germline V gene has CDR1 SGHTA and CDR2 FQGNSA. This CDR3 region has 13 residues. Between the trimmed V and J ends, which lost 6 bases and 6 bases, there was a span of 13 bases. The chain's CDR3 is CASSSDPGDTQYF. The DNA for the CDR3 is TGTGCCAGCAGTTCCGACCCAGGGGATACGCAGTATTTT.

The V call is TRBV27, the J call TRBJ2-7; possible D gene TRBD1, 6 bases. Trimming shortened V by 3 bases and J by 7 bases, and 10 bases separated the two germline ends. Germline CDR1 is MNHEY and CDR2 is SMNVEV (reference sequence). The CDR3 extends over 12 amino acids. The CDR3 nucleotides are TGTGCCAGCAGTTTGCGAGGGGGTGAGCAGTACTTC. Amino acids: CASSLRGGEQYF.

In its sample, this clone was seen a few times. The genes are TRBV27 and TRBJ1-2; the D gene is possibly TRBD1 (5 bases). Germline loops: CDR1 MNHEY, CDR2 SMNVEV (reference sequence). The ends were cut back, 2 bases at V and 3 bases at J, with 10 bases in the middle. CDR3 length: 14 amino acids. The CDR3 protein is CASSLLGGYYGYTF. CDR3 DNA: TGTGCCAGCAGTTTACTTGGGGGGTACTATGGCTACACCTTC.

CDR3 bases: TGTGCCAGCAGCTTGGGGCCTTCTTTGGGAGATTACGAGCAGTACTTC. Its translation is CASSLGPSLGDYEQYF. V is TRBV5-6 and J is TRBJ2-7; tentatively, D is TRBD2 (5 bases). Germline V gene data show CDR1 as SGHDT and CDR2 as YYEEEE. CDR3 length equals 16 residues. The V end was cut by 0 bases, the J end by 4 bases, with 17 bases between. Using reference TRBV5-6 and TRBJ2-7 for the parts outside the CDR3, the full variable domain is DAGVTQSPTHLIKTRGQQVTLRCSPKSGHDTVSWYQQALGQGPQFIFQYYEEEERQRGNFPDRFSGHQFPNYSSELNVNALLLGDSALYLCASSLGPSLGDYEQYFGPGTRLTVT.

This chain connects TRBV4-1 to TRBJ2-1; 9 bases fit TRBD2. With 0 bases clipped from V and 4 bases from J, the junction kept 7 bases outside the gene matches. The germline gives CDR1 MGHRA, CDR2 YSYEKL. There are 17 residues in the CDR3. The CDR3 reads CASSQDRPSGVYNEQFF. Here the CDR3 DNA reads TGCGCCAGCAGCCAAGACCGCCCTAGCGGGGTTTACAATGAGCAGTTCTTC.

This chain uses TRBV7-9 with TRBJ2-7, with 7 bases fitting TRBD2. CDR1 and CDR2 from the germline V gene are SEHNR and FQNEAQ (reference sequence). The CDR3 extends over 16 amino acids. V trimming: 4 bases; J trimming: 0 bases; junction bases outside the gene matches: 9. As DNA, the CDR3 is TGTGCCAGCAGCTCACAAACTAGCGAGCGCTCCTACGAGCAGTACTTC. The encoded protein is CASSSQTSERSYEQYF.

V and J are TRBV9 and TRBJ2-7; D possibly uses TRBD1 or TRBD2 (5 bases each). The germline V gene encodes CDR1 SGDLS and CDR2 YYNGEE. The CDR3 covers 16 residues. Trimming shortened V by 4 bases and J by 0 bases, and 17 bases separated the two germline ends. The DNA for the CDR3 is TGTGCCAGCAGCAGGTCACGGGACCTCAGCTCCTACGAGCAGTACTTC. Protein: CASSRSRDLSSYEQYF.

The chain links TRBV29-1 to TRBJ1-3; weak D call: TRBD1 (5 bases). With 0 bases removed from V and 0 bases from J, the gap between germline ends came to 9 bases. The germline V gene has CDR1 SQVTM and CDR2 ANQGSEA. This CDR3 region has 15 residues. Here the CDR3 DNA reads TGCAGCGTTGAAGATGGGGACGACTCTGGAAACACCATATATTTT. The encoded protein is CSVEDGDDSGNTIYF.

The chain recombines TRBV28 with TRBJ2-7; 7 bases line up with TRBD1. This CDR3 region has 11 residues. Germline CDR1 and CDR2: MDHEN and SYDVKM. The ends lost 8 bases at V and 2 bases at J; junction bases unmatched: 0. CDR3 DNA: TGTGCCAGCCAGGGGGCCTACGAGCAGTACTTC. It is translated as CASQGAYEQYF.

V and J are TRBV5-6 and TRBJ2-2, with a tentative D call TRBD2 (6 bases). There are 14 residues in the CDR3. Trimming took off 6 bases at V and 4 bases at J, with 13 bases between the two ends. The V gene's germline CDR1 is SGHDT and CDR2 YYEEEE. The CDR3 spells CASTWGESTGELFF. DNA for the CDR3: TGTGCCAGCACCTGGGGGGAGTCCACCGGGGAGCTGTTTTTT.

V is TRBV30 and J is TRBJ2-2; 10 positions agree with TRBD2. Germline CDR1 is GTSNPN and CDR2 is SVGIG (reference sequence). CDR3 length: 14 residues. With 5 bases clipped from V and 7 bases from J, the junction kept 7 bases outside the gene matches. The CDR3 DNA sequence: TGTGCCTGGGAGAAGCGGGGGGGTGTCGGGGAGCTGTTTTTT. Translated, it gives CAWEKRGGVGELFF.

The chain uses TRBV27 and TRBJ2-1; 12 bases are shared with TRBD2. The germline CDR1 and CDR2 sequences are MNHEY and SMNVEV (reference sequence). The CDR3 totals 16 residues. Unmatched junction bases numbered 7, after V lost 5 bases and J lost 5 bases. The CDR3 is CASSPRLAGAHNEQFF. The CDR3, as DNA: TGTGCCAGCAGTCCTCGACTAGCGGGGGCCCACAATGAGCAGTTCTTC.

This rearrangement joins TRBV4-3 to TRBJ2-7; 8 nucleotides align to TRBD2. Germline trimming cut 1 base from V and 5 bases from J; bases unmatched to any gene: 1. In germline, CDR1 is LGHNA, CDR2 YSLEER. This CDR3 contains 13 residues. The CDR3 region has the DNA TGCGCCAGCAGCCAAGGGACTAGCAACGAGCAGTACTTC. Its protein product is CASSQGTSNEQYF.

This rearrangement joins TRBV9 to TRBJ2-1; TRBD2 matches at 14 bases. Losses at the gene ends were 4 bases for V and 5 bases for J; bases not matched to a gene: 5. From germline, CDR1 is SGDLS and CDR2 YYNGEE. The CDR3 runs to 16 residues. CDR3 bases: TGTGCCAGCAGCTCCCGACTAGCGGGAGGGGACAATGAGCAGTTCTTC. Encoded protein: CASSSRLAGGDNEQFF.

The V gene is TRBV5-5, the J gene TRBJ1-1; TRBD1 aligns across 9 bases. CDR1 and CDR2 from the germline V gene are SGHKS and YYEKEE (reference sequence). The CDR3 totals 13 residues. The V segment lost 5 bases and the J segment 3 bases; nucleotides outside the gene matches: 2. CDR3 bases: TGTGCCAGCAGTCGGACAGGGGACACTGAAGCTTTCTTT. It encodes CASSRTGDTEAFF.

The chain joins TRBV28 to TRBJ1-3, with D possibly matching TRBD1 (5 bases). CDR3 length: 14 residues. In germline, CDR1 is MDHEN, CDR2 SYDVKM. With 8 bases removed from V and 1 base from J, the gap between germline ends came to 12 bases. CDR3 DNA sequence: TGTGCCAGCTGGGGGGAAGAATCTGGAAACACCATATATTTT. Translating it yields CASWGEESGNTIYF.

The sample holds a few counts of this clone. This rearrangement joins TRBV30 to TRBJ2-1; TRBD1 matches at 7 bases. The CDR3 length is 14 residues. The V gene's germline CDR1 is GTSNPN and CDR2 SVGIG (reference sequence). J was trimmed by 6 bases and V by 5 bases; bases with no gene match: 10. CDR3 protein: CAWLGTAQINEQFF. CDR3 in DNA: TGTGCCTGGTTAGGGACAGCCCAAATCAATGAGCAGTTCTTC.

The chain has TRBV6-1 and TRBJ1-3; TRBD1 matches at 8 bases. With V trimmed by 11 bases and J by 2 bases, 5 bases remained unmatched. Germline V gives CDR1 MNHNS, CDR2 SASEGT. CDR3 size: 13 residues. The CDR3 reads CAALTGAGNTIYF. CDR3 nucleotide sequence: TGTGCCGCCTTGACAGGGGCTGGAAACACCATATATTTT.

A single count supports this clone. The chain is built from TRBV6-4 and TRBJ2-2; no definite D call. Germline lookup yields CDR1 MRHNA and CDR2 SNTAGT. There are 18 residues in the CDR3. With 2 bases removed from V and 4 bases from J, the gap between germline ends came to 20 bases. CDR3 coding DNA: TGTGCCAGCAGTGACATAGGGATAACCCCGTCGGGCACCGGGGAGCTGTTTTTT. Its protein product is CASSDIGITPSGTGELFF.